The clone carrying this T cell receptor beta chain was seen a handful of times. The antigen remains unidentified. This record belongs to a study of T cells after yellow fever vaccination. For the study at large: Low-cell-number fractions were prepared with SMART-Seq v4 Ultra Low Input.

Generation of TCR cDNA used 5'RACE template switching (which added a universal primer site and UMIs). Using its own MiXCR run on the 5' RACE reads, TCRdb lists one record per CDR3 protein. The data show 250,000 to 350,000 distinct CDR3 sequences, 3.5% to 5% seen once. Study conclusions and caveats: When the response was secondary, it was weaker but reached its peak faster, day 5 versus 15. At around 95% for CD4 and 88% for CD8, most primary-vaccination clones showed up again after the booster.

The CDR3 runs to 12 residues. Trimming left V 3 bases short and J 7 bases short, with 9 bases between. The J gene is TRBJ1-2, the V gene TRBV12-3 or TRBV12-4; D remains unclear. This sequence originates from a man in his late teens or twenties who received the YFV17D yellow fever vaccine. Specimen: PBMCs, collected 15 days after the yellow fever booster vaccination. The CDR3 DNA follows: TGTGCCAGCAGTTTCCAAGCAGGTGGCTACACCTTC. Its translation: CASSFQAGGYTF.